The entry below describes one T cell receptor beta chain. Antigen specificity is unknown. The sample is drawn from a study of OX40 agonist ivuxolimab in advanced cancers. Study-wide results and caveats: No determination was made of the antigen specificity of the expanded peripheral T cells.

Here immunoSEQ multiplex PCR was the method, and the copy in TCRdb shows in-frame clones only, minus some. This table holds about 82,000 clones, 75% to 90% found once. V lost 3 bases and J lost 0, with 11 bases in between. Looked up from germline, CDR1 is WSHSY and CDR2 is SAAADI. The CDR3 totals 15 residues. The specimen was CD4+ or CD8+ T cells sorted from blood, collected in a trial of the OX40 agonist ivuxolimab. The chain is built from TRBV10-2 and TRBJ1-1; a weak D match, TRBD1 (5 bases). The source of this sequence is an adult with an advanced solid tumor such as melanoma, head and neck, liver or kidney cancer. This CDR3 is CASSDLKTVNTEAFF. The CDR3 region has the DNA TGCGCCAGCAGTGATCTTAAGACAGTGAACACTGAAGCTTTCTTT.